A selection of T cell receptor beta chains follows, all from one sample in a study of T-cell reconstitution after alpha-beta-depleted transplantation in children. TCRdb fed the PCR reads into MiXCR, producing one record per CDR3 protein. The table lists 550,000 to 600,000 distinct CDR3 sequences, 20% to 25% of them singletons, with 14% in the top ten. Source: PBMCs, mostly from graft donor cells, taken 360 days after TCRalphabeta/CD19-depleted stem cell transplant. All receptors come from a boy younger than two who had a stem cell transplant for acute myeloid leukemia, so the T cells may come from the graft donor. Both conserved end residues are part of each CDR3. A D gene is named only where the DNA matches it firmly. Clone size appears in some rows only: once, few, many, or a class for an expanded clone.

v_gene	d_gene	abundance	j_gene	CDR3aa	CDR3nt
TRBV20-1	TRBD1	few	TRBJ2-1	CSARDLGGQGVGSYNEQFF	TGCAGTGCTAGAGATTTAGGGGGACAGGGGGTTGGCTCCTACAATGAGCAGTTCTTC
TRBV24-1	-	few	TRBJ2-3	CATSDRWNGGPLLTDTQYF	TGTGCCACCAGTGATCGGTGGAACGGGGGGCCACTACTGACAGATACGCAGTATTTT
TRBV20-1	-	-	TRBJ2-1	CSANGDGRANLWQFF	TGCAGTGCTAATGGGGATGGCAGGGCTAATCTGTGGCAGTTCTTC
TRBV12-3/TRBV12-4	TRBD2	many	TRBJ2-1	CASSLGLAGGRGYNEQFF	TGTGCCAGCAGTCTGGGACTAGCGGGGGGAAGAGGGTACAATGAGCAGTTCTTC
TRBV20-1	-	few	TRBJ2-1	CSASRGAYSYNEQFF	TGCAGTGCTAGTCGGGGGGCCTACTCCTACAATGAGCAGTTCTTC
TRBV20-1	-	many	TRBJ2-6	CSARDLEGVQRYLRDSGANVLTF	TGCAGTGCTAGAGATCTCGAGGGGGTGCAGAGATACTTGAGGGATTCTGGGGCCAACGTCCTGACTTTC
TRBV10-3	-	-	TRBJ2-1	CASGTDNSYNEQFF	TGTGCCAGCGGGACAGACAACTCCTACAATGAGCAGTTCTTC
TRBV18	TRBD1	-	TRBJ2-1	CASSPDRGGHNEQFF	TGTGCCAGCTCACCAGACAGGGGAGGCCACAATGAGCAGTTCTTC
TRBV7-2	-	once	TRBJ1-2	CASSLASRSNYGYTF	TGTGCCAGCAGCTTAGCCTCCAGGTCTAACTATGGCTACACCTTC
TRBV5-1	-	-	TRBJ2-1	CASSFGKNNEQFF	TGCGCCAGCAGCTTTGGGAAGAACAATGAGCAGTTCTTC
TRBV7-2	-	few	TRBJ1-5	CASSPVPDVYSNQPQHF	TGTGCCAGCAGCCCCGTACCCGACGTTTATAGCAATCAGCCCCAGCATTTT
TRBV24-1	-	many	TRBJ1-5	CATSDSPGRGNQPQHF	TGTGCCACCAGTGATTCCCCGGGTCGAGGCAATCAGCCCCAGCATTTT
TRBV5-1	-	many	TRBJ1-1	CASSLATGVSTEAFF	TGCGCCAGCAGCTTGGCTACGGGAGTGAGCACTGAAGCTTTCTTT
TRBV20-1	TRBD1	few	TRBJ1-5	CSLGQGNQPQHF	TGCAGTCTAGGACAGGGCAATCAGCCCCAGCATTTT
TRBV7-6	TRBD1	-	TRBJ2-1	CASSATTGDDYNEQFF	TGTGCCAGCAGCGCAACGACAGGGGATGACTACAATGAGCAGTTCTTC
TRBV9	TRBD2	many	TRBJ2-7	CASSETSGAAYEQYF	TGTGCCAGCAGCGAGACTAGCGGGGCCGCCTACGAGCAGTACTTC
TRBV9	-	-	TRBJ2-7	CASSVGIATTYEQYF	TGTGCCAGCAGCGTAGGGATCGCGACCACCTACGAGCAGTACTTC
TRBV7-9	-	-	TRBJ2-1	CASSPPASGAYNEQFF	TGTGCCAGCAGTCCCCCCGCGTCGGGGGCCTACAATGAGCAGTTCTTC
TRBV12-3/TRBV12-4	TRBD1	few	TRBJ1-5	CASSSPSTGLSNQPQHF	TGTGCCAGCAGTTCTCCCTCGACAGGGCTTAGCAATCAGCCCCAGCATTTT
TRBV20-1	TRBD1	many	TRBJ2-5	CSANPTRQGTLQETQYF	TGCAGTGCTAACCCTACCCGACAGGGGACCCTCCAAGAGACCCAGTACTTC
TRBV7-9	-	-	TRBJ2-6	CASKLGQQTGANVLTF	TGTGCCAGCAAGCTCGGGCAGCAAACTGGGGCCAACGTCCTGACTTTC
TRBV5-1	TRBD1	many	TRBJ2-1	CASSTGGLEQFF	TGCGCCAGCAGTACAGGGGGCTTGGAGCAGTTCTTC
TRBV20-1	-	few	TRBJ1-2	CSARAFYGYTF	TGCAGTGCTAGGGCCTTCTATGGCTACACCTTC
TRBV28	TRBD1	few	TRBJ1-5	CASSSELPDRDNQPQHF	TGTGCCAGCAGTTCTGAATTACCCGACAGGGACAATCAGCCCCAGCATTTT
TRBV5-1	-	-	TRBJ2-1	CASSWGRGLYNEQFF	TGCGCCAGCAGCTGGGGAAGGGGTCTTTACAATGAGCAGTTCTTC
TRBV29-1	TRBD1	-	TRBJ2-7	CSVRTGYEQYF	TGCAGCGTTAGGACAGGGTACGAGCAGTACTTC
TRBV11-2	TRBD1	-	TRBJ1-4	CASSLGDRFNEKLFF	TGTGCCAGCAGCTTAGGGGACAGGTTCAATGAAAAACTGTTTTTT
TRBV7-2	TRBD2	few	TRBJ2-1	CASSFVPSGGYNEQFF	TGTGCCAGCAGCTTTGTCCCAAGCGGGGGGTACAATGAGCAGTTCTTC
TRBV4-1	-	-	TRBJ2-1	CASSQKTGRVDNEQFF	TGCGCCAGCAGCCAAAAGACAGGCCGGGTGGACAATGAGCAGTTCTTC
TRBV18	-	-	TRBJ2-5	CASSPAVAETQYF	TGTGCCAGCTCACCAGCCGTAGCGGAGACCCAGTACTTC
TRBV12-3/TRBV12-4	-	few	TRBJ2-7	CASSRNDRTPTYEQYF	TGTGCCAGCAGCCGCAATGATCGGACACCAACCTACGAGCAGTACTTC
TRBV20-1	-	-	TRBJ2-1	CSAEARKWDNEQFF	TGCAGTGCTGAAGCAAGGAAGTGGGACAATGAGCAGTTCTTC
TRBV6-1	-	few	TRBJ1-2	CASSEGLDSPYGYTF	TGTGCCAGCAGTGAAGGTCTAGACAGTCCCTATGGCTACACCTTC
TRBV4-1	-	many	TRBJ2-2	CASSQNRVWAGELFF	TGCGCCAGCAGCCAAAACCGAGTTTGGGCCGGGGAGCTGTTTTTT
TRBV6-5	TRBD2	many	TRBJ2-1	CASRLAGDLYNEQFF	TGTGCCAGCAGGCTAGCGGGGGACCTCTACAATGAGCAGTTCTTC
TRBV7-2	TRBD2	many	TRBJ2-5	CASSSTLAGSQYF	TGTGCCAGCAGTTCGACACTAGCGGGGAGCCAGTACTTC
TRBV12-3/TRBV12-4	-	many	TRBJ2-3	CASSPRRAVPTDTQYF	TGTGCCAGCAGTCCCCGCCGGGCAGTTCCCACAGATACGCAGTATTTT
TRBV12-3/TRBV12-4	-	-	TRBJ2-1	CASSYRDQLYNEQFF	TGTGCCAGCAGTTACAGGGATCAGCTATACAATGAGCAGTTCTTC
TRBV28	-	many	TRBJ1-1	CASSPGTLVSTEAFF	TGTGCCAGCAGCCCCGGGACACTCGTGAGCACTGAAGCTTTCTTT
TRBV6-1	-	few	TRBJ2-1	CASSDGGGGINEQFF	TGTGCCAGCAGCGACGGAGGGGGGGGAATAAATGAGCAGTTCTTC
TRBV15	-	many	TRBJ2-2	CATSRGGRNGELFF	TGTGCCACCAGCAGGGGGGGGCGTAACGGGGAGCTGTTTTTT
TRBV6-1	-	-	TRBJ2-2	CATRTAQNTGELFF	TGTGCCACCAGGACAGCCCAGAACACCGGGGAGCTGTTTTTT